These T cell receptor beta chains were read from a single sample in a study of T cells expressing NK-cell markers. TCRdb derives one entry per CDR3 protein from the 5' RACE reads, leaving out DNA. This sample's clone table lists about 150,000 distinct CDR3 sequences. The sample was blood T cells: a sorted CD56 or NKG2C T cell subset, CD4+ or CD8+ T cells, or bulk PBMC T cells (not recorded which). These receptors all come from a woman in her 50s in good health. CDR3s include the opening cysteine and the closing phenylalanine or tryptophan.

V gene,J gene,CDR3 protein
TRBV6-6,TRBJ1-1,CASRGALGTEAFF
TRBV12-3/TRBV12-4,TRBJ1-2,CASSSSGPALGYGYTF
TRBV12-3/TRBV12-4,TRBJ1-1,CASLYPGGTEAFF
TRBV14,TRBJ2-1,CASRQGHWETTGEQFF
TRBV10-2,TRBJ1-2,CASSGVDRGVYDTF
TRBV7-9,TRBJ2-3,CASSSGTGVGTQYF
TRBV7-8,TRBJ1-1,CASSLARDTMNTEAFF
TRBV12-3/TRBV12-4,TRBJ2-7,CASSSFHPTGGSEQYF
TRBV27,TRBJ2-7,CASSLMGQGHPYEQYF
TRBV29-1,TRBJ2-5,CSARGGNYQETQYF
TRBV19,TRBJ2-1,CASSIFPGEQFF
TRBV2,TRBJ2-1,CASSHLHRDPYNEQFF
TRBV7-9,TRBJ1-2,CASNLISGPYGYTF
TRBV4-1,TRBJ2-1,CASSLTSTGRVHEQFF
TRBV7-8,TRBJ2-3,CASTGGGTDTQYF
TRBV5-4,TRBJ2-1,CASSPTGLAVSYNEQFF
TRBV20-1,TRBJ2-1,CSARVRTTSYNEQFF
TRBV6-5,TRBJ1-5,CASSRGGFGTNQPQHF
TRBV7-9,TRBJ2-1,CASSPPGAGGGGDEQFF
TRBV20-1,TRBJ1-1,CSASSTGGAEAFF